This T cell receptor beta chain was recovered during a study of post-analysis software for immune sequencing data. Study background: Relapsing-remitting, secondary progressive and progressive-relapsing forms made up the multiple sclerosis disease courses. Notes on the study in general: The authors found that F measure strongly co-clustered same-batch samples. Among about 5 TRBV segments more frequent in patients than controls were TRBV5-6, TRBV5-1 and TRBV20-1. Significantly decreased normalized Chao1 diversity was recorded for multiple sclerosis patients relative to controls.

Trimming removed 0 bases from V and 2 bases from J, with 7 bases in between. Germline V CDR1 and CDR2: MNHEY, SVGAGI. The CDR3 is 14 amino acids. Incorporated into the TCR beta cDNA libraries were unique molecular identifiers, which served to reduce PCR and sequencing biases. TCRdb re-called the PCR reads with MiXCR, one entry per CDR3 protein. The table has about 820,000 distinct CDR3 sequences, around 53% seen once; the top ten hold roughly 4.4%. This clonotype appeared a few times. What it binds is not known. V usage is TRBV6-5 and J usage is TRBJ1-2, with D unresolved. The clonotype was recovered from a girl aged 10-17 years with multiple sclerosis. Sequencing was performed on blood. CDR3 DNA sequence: TGTGCCAGCAGTTACTCCCCCTGGAACTATGGCTACACCTTC. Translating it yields CASSYSPWNYGYTF.